Listed below are T cell receptor beta chains from one sample, sequenced in a study of control samples from healthy donors and cancer patients. Profiling relied on immunoSEQ multiplex PCR, and the TCRdb table lists in-frame clones only, not all of them. The sample lists 140,000 to 150,000 clones, approximately 93% occurring once. The sample consisted of blood. The receptor set was obtained from a man aged 18 to 30 in good health. CDR3s include the opening cysteine and the closing phenylalanine or tryptophan. D genes are given only for firm matches. Some rows mark clone size as missing; the rest say once, few, many or name a class of expanded clone.

CASSLAASLQELSGNTIYF	TGCGCCAGCAGCTTGGCCGCGAGCCTACAGGAACTCTCTGGAAACACCATATATTTT	.	.	TRBV5-1	TRBJ1-3
CASSPGTVGNTIYF	TGTGCCAGCAGCCCCGGGACAGTTGGAAACACCATATATTTT	TRBD1	.	TRBV9	TRBJ1-3
CASSDRGPYNEQFF	TGTGCCAGCAGTGACAGGGGGCCGTACAATGAGCAGTTCTTC	TRBD1	.	TRBV2	TRBJ2-1
CASSLWDRGIYEKLFF	TGCGCCAGCAGCCTATGGGACAGGGGGATTTATGAAAAACTGTTTTTT	TRBD1	.	TRBV5-1	TRBJ1-4
CASSFGGRNGELFF	TGTGCCAGCAGCTTTGGGGGAAGGAACGGGGAGCTGTTTTTT	.	.	TRBV13	TRBJ2-2
CASSAGGQGGGYTF	TGTGCCAGCAGCGCAGGCGGACAGGGGGGAGGCTACACCTTC	TRBD1	.	TRBV7-9	TRBJ1-2
CASRDTEAFF	TGCGCCAGCAGGGACACTGAAGCTTTCTTT	.	.	TRBV4-1	TRBJ1-1
CASSYSTGGQPQHF	TGTGCCAGCAGTTACTCGACAGGGGGCCAGCCCCAGCATTTT	TRBD1	.	TRBV6-5	TRBJ1-5
CASMNRGTDTQYF	TGTGCCAGTATGAACAGGGGTACAGATACGCAGTATTTT	TRBD1	.	TRBV19	TRBJ2-3
CASREGYEQYF	TGTGCCAGCAGAGAGGGCTACGAGCAGTACTTC	.	.	TRBV6-5	TRBJ2-7
CASSLDRGPDITTNEKLFF	TGTGCCAGCAGTCTCGACAGGGGGCCTGATATTACAACTAATGAAAAACTGTTTTTT	TRBD1	.	TRBV28	TRBJ1-4
CASSLSGQSRSYNSPLHF	TGTGCCAGCAGTTTATCAGGTCAAAGCCGCTCCTATAATTCACCCCTCCACTTT	.	few	TRBV27	TRBJ1-6
CASSQEGGAMKQDTQYF	TGCGCCAGCAGCCAAGAGGGAGGGGCGATGAAACAAGATACGCAGTATTTT	TRBD2	once	TRBV4-1	TRBJ2-3
CASSLDELAGYNEQFF	TGCGCCAGCAGCTTGGATGAACTAGCGGGTTACAATGAGCAGTTCTTC	TRBD2	.	TRBV5-1	TRBJ2-1
CASLGTGTPGGYTF	TGTGCCAGCCTGGGGACAGGGACTCCGGGCGGCTACACCTTC	TRBD1	.	TRBV2	TRBJ1-2
CASSPLAETDTQYF	TGTGCCAGCAGCCCTCTAGCGGAGACAGATACGCAGTATTTT	TRBD2	.	TRBV3-1/TRBV3-2	TRBJ2-3
CASSLRGENTEAFF	TGTGCCAGCAGCTTACGAGGGGAGAACACTGAAGCTTTCTTT	.	.	TRBV6-2/TRBV6-3	TRBJ1-1
CASSSLQGQDYGYTF	TGTGCCAGCAGCTCTCTTCAGGGGCAAGACTATGGCTACACCTTC	.	.	TRBV7-9	TRBJ1-2
CAAGRGIGNTIYF	TGTGCCGCGGGGAGGGGAATCGGAAACACCATATATTTT	.	.	TRBV30	TRBJ1-3
CATSTQGAGNTIYF	TGTGCCACCAGCACTCAGGGGGCTGGAAACACCATATATTTT	TRBD1	.	TRBV24-1	TRBJ1-3
CASSGEAGPSTDTQYF	TGTGCCAGTAGTGGCGAGGCGGGACCAAGCACAGATACGCAGTATTTT	.	.	TRBV19	TRBJ2-3
CASSHKAGVTYEQYF	TGCGCCAGCAGCCACAAAGCGGGGGTGACCTACGAGCAGTACTTC	TRBD2	.	TRBV4-1	TRBJ2-7